This TCR beta chain was sequenced for a study of T cell repertoires in cytomegalovirus infection (dated by TCRdb to about 2019). About the investigation overall: The HLA type of each donor mattered for the analysis, because public TCR beta signatures pointed to carriage of CMV infection along with the matching HLA type.

The CDR3 numbers 13 residues from cysteine through phenylalanine. The only DNA kept is the CDR3, 39 bases in frame from the first base. Based on the germline V gene, the CDR1 and CDR2 sequences are SGHVS and FNYEAQ. The run used an Illumina HiSeq 1500. Clones were called with MiXCR by TCRdb after fastp trimmed the public reads at Q25, and only in-frame beta chains were retained. Each entry merges the rows of one CDR3 protein and shows their most common DNA and genes. For this sample the table gives fewer than 550,000 distinct CDR3 sequences, of which 16% were detected only once. The ten largest clones add up to 20% to 30% of the sample. What the authors observed across the whole study: Carriers of CMV infection plus the relevant HLA type were discriminated by the cumulative frequency of public TCR beta family members in the study cohort and in an independent approximately 400-donor cohort. In the ex vivo response, HLA-C-restricted CMV-specific TCR beta clonotypes were dominant, and in two of eight donors the single most frequent clonotype came from this HLA-C-restricted group.

With regard to this clonotype: The antigen it binds to is not known. A much larger clonotype is one base distant, so this may be a read error.

Input material: CD8+ T cells from PBMCs. This clonotype originated in a human donor in good health (CMV status not recorded). Some clones in this sample may be carry-over from other donors' samples. This receptor chain uses TRBV7-6 and TRBJ2-7; the D gene cannot be resolved reliably. For the CDR3, the sequence is CASSPTITYEQDF. DNA sequence: TGTGCCAGCAGCCCCACTATAACCTACGAGCAGGACTTC.